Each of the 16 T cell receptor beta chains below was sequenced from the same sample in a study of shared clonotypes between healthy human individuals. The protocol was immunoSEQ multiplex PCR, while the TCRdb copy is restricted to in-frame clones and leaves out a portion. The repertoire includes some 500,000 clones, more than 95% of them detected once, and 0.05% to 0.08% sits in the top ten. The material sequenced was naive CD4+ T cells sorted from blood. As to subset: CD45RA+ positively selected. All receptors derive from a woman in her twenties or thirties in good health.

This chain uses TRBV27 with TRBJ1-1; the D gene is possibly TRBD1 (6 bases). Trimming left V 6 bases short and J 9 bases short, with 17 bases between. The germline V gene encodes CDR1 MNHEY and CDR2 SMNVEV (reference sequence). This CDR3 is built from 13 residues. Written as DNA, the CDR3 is TGTGCCAGCAGGACGACAGGACGGCCGCAAGCTTTCTTT. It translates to CASRTTGRPQAFF.

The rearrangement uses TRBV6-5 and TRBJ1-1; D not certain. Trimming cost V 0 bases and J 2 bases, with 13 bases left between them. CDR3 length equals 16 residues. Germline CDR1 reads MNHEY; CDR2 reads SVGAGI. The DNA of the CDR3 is TGTGCCAGCAGTTACTCGAATTTGGGAGATAACACTGAAGCTTTCTTT. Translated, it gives CASSYSNLGDNTEAFF.

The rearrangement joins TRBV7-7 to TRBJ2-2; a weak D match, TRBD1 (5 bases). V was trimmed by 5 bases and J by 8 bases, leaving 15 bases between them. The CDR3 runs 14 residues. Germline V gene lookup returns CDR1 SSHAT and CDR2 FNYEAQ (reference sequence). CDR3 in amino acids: CASSLQIGAGELFF. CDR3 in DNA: TGTGCCAGCAGCCTCCAGATTGGGGCGGGGGAGCTGTTTTTT.

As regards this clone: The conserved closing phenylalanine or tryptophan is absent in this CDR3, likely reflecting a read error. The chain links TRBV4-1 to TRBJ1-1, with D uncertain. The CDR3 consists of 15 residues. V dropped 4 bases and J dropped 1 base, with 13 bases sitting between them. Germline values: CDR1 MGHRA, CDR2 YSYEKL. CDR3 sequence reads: CASSLSGGKNTEAFL. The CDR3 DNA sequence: TGCGCCAGCAGCCTCAGTGGTGGAAAGAACACTGAAGCTTTCCTT.

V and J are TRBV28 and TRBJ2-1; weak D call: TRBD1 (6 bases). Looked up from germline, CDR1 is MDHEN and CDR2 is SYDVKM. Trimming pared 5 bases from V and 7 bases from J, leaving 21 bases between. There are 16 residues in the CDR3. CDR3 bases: TGTGCCAGCAGTCCACCAACAGGGAAGGGTCGGAATGAGCAGTTCTTC. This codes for CASSPPTGKGRNEQFF.

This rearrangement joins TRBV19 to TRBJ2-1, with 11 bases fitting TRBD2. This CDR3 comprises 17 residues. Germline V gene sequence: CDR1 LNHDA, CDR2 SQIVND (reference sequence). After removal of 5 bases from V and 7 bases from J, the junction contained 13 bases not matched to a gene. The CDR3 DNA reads TGTGCCAGTAGTCCTATAACTAGCGGGAGTCTTCGGAATGAGCAGTTCTTC. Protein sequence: CASSPITSGSLRNEQFF.

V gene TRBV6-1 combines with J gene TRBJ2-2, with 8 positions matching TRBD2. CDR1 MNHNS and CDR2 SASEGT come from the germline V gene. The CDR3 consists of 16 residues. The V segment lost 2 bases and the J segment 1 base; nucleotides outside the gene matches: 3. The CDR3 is CASSELAGGNTGELFF. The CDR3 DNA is TGTGCCAGCAGTGAACTTGCGGGAGGGAACACCGGGGAGCTGTTTTTT.

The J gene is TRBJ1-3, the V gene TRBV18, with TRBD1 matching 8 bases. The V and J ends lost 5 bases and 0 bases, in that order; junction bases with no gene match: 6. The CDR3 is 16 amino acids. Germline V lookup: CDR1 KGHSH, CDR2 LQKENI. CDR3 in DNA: TGTGCCAGCTCAATCGGACAGGGCCGCTCTGGAAACACCATATATTTT. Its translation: CASSIGQGRSGNTIYF.

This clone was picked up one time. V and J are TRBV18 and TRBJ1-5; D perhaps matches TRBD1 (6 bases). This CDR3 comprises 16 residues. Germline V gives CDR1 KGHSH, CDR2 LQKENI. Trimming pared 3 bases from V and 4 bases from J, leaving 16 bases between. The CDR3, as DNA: TGTGCCAGCTCACCTCGGGGGCAGATTGGAAATCAGCCCCAGCATTTT. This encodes CASSPRGQIGNQPQHF.

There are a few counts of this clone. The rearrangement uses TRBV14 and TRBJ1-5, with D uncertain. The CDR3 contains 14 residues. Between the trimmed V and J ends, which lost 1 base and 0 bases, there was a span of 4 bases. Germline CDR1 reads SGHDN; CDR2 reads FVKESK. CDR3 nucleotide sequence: TGTGCCAGCAGCCAAGCCGATAGCAATCAGCCCCAGCATTTT. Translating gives CASSQADSNQPQHF.

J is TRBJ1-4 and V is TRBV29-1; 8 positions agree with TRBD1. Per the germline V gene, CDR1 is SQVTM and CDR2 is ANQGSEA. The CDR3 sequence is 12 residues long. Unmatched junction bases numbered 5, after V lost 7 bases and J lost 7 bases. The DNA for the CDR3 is TGCAGCGGGACAGGGTTGGGTGAAAAACTGTTTTTT. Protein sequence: CSGTGLGEKLFF.

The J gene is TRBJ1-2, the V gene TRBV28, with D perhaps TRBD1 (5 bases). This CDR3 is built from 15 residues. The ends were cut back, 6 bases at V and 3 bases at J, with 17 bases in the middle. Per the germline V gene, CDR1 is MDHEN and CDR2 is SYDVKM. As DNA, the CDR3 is TGTGCCAGCAGCCTAGGGACGGTCGCCGACTATGGCTACACCTTC. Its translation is CASSLGTVADYGYTF.

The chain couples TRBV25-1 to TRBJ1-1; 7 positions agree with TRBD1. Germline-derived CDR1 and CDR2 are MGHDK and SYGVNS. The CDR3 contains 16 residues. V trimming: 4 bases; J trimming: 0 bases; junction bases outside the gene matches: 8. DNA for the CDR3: TGTGCCAGCAGTGGGACAGGTCAGTTCATGAACACTGAAGCTTTCTTT. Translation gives CASSGTGQFMNTEAFF. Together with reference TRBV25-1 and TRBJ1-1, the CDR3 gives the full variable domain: EADIYQTPRYLVIGTGKKITLECSQTMGHDKMYWYQQDPGMELHLIHYSYGVNSTEKGDLSSESTVSRIRTEHFPLTLESARPSHTSQYLCASSGTGQFMNTEAFFGQGTRLTVV.

In DNA, the CDR3 is TGTGCCATCAGTGAAAAACAGGGGTATCGCTACACCTTC. This gives the protein CAISEKQGYRYTF. The gene calls are TRBV10-3 and TRBJ1-2; 7 bases align to TRBD1. Trimming removed 3 bases from V and 9 bases from J; junction bases left unmatched: 7. Germline V gene data show CDR1 as ENHRY and CDR2 as SYGVKD. This CDR3 has 13 amino acids.

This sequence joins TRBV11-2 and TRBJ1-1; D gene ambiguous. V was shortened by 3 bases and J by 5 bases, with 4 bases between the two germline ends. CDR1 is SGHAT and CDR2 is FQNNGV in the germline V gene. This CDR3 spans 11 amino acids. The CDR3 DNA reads TGTGCCAGCAGCTTGTGGACTGAAGCTTTCTTT. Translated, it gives CASSLWTEAFF.

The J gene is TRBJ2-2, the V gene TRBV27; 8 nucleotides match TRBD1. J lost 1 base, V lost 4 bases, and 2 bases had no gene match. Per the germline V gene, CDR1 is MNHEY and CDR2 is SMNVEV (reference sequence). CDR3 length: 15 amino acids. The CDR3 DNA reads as TGTGCCAGCAGTTCGGGGACAGGGAACACCGGGGAGCTGTTTTTT. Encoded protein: CASSSGTGNTGELFF.